This T cell receptor beta chain is from a study of CD8 T cells in Susac syndrome. RNA was extracted with the RNeasy kit, and a quantity of roughly 0.45 to 1 ug was reverse transcribed using random hexamers. The immunoSEQ assay covered 54 Vbeta and 13 Jbeta segments for CDR3. TCRdb reanalysed the immunoSEQ multiplex PCR reads using MiXCR and keeps one entry per CDR3 protein. The sample lists about 130,000 distinct CDR3 sequences; over 75% were seen once. TCR beta was sequenced from blood CD8+ and CD4+ T cells. The sample was CD8+ T cells from PBMCs. The TCR was taken from a human donor with multiple sclerosis.

The CDR3 is CASSIGGTGELFF. Written as DNA, the CDR3 is TGTGCCAGTAGTATAGGAGGCACCGGGGAGCTGTTTTTT. The chain is built from TRBV19 and TRBJ2-2; D is uncertain. Deletions cut 1 base from V and 4 bases from J, with 4 bases between. There are 13 residues in the CDR3. Germline CDR1 is LNHDA and CDR2 is SQIVND (reference sequence).